This TCR beta chain emerged from a study of CD8 T cells in ankylosing spondylitis. Libraries of TCR beta came from quantitative 5'-RACE with molecular barcodes. TCRdb re-derived calls from the 5' RACE reads in MiXCR, one entry per CDR3 protein. The data hold 670,000 or so distinct CDR3 sequences, with under 20% observed a single time. This clonotype was observed a few times. Its antigen is still unknown. General observations from the study: Roughly eight highly homologous variants made up a TCR beta motif that seemed to typify ankylosing spondylitis blood. The clones that were linked to disease were reported to be significantly enriched in matched synovial fluid samples from ankylosing spondylitis patients.

CDR3 length: 14 amino acids. CDR1 is DFQATT, CDR2 SNEGSKA, per germline (reference sequence). Trimming took off 6 bases at V and 1 base at J, with 15 bases between the two ends. This TCR was recovered from a male donor with ankylosing spondylitis. The specimen was blood, either unsorted or a sorted T cell fraction (not recorded which). This rearrangement joins TRBV20-1 to TRBJ2-5, with a tentative D call TRBD2 (7 bases). The CDR3: CSAGGGLIQETQYF. CDR3 DNA: TGCAGTGCGGGGGGGGGGCTCATCCAAGAGACCCAGTACTTC.